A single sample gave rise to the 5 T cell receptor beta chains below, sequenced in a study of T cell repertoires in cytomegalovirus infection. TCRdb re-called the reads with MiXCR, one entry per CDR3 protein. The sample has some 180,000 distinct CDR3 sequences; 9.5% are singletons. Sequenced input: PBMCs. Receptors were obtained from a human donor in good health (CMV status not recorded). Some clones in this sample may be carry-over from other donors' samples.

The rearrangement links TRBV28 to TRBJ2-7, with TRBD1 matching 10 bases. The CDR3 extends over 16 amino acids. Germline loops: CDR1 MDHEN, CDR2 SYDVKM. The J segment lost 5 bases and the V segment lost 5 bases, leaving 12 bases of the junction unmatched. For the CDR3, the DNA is TGTGCCAGCAGTGCCTCTCCGGGACAGGGGAACCACGAGCAGTACTTC. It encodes CASSASPGQGNHEQYF.

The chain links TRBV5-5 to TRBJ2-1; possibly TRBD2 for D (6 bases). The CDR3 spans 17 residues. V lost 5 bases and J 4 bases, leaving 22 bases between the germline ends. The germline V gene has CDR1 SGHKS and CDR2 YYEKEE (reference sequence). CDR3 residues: CASRTRDGLNVYNEQFF. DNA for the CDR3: TGTGCCAGCAGAACAAGAGACGGACTAAACGTGTACAATGAGCAGTTCTTC. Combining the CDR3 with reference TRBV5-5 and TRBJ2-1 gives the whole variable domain DAGVTQSPTHLIKTRGQQVTLRCSPISGHKSVSWYQQVLGQGPQFIFQYYEKEERGRGNFPDRFSARQFPNYSSELNVNALLLGDSALYLCASRTRDGLNVYNEQFFGPGTRLTVL.

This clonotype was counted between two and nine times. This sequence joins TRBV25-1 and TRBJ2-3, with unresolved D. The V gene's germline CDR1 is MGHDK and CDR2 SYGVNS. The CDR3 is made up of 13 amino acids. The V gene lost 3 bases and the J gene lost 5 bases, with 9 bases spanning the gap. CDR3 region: CASSDRWEDTQYF. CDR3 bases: TGTGCCAGCAGTGACAGGTGGGAAGATACGCAGTATTTT. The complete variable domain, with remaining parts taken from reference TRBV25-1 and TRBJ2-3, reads EADIYQTPRYLVIGTGKKITLECSQTMGHDKMYWYQQDPGMELHLIHYSYGVNSTEKGDLSSESTVSRIRTEHFPLTLESARPSHTSQYLCASSDRWEDTQYFGPGTRLTVL.

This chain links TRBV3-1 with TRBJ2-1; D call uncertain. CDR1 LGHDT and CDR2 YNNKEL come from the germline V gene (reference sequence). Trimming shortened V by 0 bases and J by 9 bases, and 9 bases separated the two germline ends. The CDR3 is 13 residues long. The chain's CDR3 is CASSQDPTREQFF. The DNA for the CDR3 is TGTGCCAGCAGCCAAGACCCAACTCGTGAGCAGTTCTTC.

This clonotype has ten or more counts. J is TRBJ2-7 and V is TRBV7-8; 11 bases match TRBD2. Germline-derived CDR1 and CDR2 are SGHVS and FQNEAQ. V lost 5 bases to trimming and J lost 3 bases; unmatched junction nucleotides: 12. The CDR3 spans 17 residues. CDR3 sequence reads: CASSRGLTSGGIYEQYF. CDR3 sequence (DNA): TGTGCCAGCAGCCGGGGCCTTACTAGCGGGGGTATCTACGAGCAGTACTTC.